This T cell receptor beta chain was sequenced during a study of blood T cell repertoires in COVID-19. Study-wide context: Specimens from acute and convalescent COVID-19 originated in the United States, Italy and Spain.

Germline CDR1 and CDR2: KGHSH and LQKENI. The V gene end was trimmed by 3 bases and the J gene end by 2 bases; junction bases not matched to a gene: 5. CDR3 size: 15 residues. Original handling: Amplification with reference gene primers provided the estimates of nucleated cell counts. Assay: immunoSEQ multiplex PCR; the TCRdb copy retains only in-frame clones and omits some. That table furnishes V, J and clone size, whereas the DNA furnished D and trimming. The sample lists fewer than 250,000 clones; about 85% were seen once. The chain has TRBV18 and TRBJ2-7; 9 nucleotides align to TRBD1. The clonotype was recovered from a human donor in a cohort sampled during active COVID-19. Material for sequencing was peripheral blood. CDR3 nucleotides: TGTGCCAGCTCACCCCCCGGGACAGGGACCTACGAGCAGTACTTC. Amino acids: CASSPPGTGTYEQYF.